This T cell receptor (beta chain) was profiled in a study of blood T cell repertoires in COVID-19. On the study more broadly: T cells, B-cell-depleted T cells, or PBMCs supplied cDNA or gDNA.

Data came from immunoSEQ multiplex PCR; TCRdb stores just in-frame clones and leaves some out. The profile shows fewer than 500,000 clones, 80% to 90% of them singletons. This CDR3 is built from 14 residues. With V trimmed by 5 bases and J by 5 bases, 7 bases remained unmatched. Germline-derived CDR1 and CDR2 are MNHEY and SVGAGI. This rearrangement joins TRBV6-5 to TRBJ1-1; 8 bases agree with TRBD1. The clonotype originates from a young man who had recovered from COVID-19. The sample comprised PBMCs or T cells enriched from blood (not recorded which). Written as DNA, the CDR3 is TGTGCCAGCAGTCCTCTCGGACAGGGTACTGAAGCTTTCTTT. It translates to CASSPLGQGTEAFF.